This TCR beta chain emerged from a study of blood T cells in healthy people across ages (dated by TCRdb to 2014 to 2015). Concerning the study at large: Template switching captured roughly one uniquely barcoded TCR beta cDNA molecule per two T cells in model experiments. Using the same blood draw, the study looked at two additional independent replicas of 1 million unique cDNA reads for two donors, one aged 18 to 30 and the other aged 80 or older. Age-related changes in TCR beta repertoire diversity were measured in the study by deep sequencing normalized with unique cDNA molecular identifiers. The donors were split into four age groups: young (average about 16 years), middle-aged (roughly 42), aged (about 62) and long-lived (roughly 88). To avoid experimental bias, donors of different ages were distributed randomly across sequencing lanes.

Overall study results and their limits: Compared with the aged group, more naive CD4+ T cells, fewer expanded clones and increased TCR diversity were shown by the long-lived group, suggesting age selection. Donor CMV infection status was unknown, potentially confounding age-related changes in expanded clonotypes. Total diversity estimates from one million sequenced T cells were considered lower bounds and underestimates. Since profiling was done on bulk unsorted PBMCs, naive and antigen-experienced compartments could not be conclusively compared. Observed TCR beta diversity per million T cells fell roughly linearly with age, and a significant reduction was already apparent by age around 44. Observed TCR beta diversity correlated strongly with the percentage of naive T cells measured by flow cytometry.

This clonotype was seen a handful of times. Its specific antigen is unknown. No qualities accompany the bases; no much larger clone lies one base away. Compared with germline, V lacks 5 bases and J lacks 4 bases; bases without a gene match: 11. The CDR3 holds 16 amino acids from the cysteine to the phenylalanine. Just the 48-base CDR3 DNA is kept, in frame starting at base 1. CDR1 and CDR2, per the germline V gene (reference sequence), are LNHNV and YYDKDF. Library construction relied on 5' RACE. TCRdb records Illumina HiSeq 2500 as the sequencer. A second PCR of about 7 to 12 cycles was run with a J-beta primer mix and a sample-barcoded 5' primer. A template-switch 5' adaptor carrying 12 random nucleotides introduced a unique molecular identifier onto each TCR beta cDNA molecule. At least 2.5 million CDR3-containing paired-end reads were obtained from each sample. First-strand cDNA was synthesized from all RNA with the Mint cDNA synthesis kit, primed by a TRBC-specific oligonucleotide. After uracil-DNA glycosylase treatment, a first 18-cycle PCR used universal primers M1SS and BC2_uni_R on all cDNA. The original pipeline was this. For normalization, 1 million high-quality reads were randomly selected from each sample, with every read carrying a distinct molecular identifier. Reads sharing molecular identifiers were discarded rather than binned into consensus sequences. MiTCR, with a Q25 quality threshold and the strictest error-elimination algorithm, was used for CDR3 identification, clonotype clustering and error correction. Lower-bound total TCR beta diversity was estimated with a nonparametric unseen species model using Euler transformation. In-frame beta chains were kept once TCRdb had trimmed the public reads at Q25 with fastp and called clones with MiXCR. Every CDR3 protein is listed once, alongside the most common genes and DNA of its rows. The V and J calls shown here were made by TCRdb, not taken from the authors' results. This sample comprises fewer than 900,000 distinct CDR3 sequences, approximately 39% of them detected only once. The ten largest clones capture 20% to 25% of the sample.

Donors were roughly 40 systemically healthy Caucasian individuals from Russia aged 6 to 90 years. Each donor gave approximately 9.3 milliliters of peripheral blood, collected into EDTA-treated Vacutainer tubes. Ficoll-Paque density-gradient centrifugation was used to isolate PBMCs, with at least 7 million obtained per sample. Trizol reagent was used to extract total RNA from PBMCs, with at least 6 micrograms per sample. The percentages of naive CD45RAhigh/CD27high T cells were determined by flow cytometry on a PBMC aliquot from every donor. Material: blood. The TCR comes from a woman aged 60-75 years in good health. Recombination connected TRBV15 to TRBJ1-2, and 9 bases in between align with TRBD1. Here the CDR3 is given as CATSPSLDRGGYGYTF. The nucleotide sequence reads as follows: TGTGCCACCAGCCCCAGCCTCGACAGGGGGGGCTATGGCTACACCTTC.